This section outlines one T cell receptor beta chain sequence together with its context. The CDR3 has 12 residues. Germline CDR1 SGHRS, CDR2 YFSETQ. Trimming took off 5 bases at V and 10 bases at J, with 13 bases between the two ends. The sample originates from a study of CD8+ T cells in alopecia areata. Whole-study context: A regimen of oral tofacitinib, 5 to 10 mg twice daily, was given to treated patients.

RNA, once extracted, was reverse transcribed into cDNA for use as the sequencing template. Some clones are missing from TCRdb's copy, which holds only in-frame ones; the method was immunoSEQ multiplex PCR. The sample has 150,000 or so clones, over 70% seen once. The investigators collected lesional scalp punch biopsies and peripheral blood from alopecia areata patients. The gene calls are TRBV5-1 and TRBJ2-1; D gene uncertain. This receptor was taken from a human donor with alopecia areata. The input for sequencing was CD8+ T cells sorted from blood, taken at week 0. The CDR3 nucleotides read TGCGCCAGCAGTTTGCCTTCCGGGGAGCAGTTCTTC. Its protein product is CASSLPSGEQFF.